The entry that follows covers one T cell receptor (beta chain) sequence. The specificity of this receptor is unknown. One base away there is no much larger clone; base qualities are not given. Each collaborating institution followed its own protocols to collect whole blood in K2EDTA tubes. For TCRbeta analysis, collaborator samples were shipped as frozen whole blood, as isolated PBMCs, or as DNA extracted from either sample type. From the cysteine up to the phenylalanine, the CDR3 has a length of 16 residues. CDR3 DNA only is kept here, 48 bases in frame from base 1. CDR1 MRHNA and CDR2 SNTAGT were looked up in the germline V gene. V is trimmed back by 2 bases and J by 5 bases, and the junction contains 6 bases that no gene match accounts for. This specimen comes from a study of blood T cell repertoires in COVID-19 (dated by TCRdb to about 2020). Study-wide context: Samples from collaborators originated in the United States, Italy and Spain and spanned both the acute and convalescent phases of COVID-19. The prospective study material was composed of cDNA or gDNA derived from T cells, B-cell-depleted T cells, or PBMCs. Subjects who had been exposed to COVID-19, were actively infected with it, or had recovered from it provided the deeply sampled blood TCRbeta repertoires that made up the dataset. A freely available public database, intended as a resource for researchers studying the immune response to SARS-CoV-2, is where the repertoires were released. Samples were obtained from the ongoing ImmuneRACE study (first 160 participants) and from about 1,300 subjects provided by 6 global collaborators. A de-identified subject ID, COVID-19 status, age in years and sex were almost always included in the sample metadata. Where available, HLA class I and class II types were taken from metadata supplied by the sample provider and were not determined by assay-based typing.

Results and caveats for the whole study, not just this receptor: The amount of clinical and demographic metadata varied by source and participant and was provided uncurated.

TCRbeta CDR3 regions were amplified from genomic DNA using the immunoSEQ Assay, a bias-controlled multiplex PCR. The original pipeline was this. Nucleated cell counts per sample were estimated from amplification of reference gene primers within the assay. To quantify the absolute abundance of each unique TCRbeta CDR3 rearrangement, sequence reads were collapsed and filtered. Productive Simpson clonality was computed per sample as the square root of Simpson's diversity index over productive rearrangements. As stored in TCRdb, this immuneACCESS dataset retains in-frame rearrangements with V and J assigned. A fraction of the clones does not appear; measured against another copy, unresolved V genes explain less than half of the discrepancy, and the remainder lacks a known reason. That table furnishes V, J and clone size, whereas the DNA furnished D and trimming. This sample lists around 100,000 clones; around 90% were detected once. The ten most abundant clones make up less than 5% of the sample.

Input material: peripheral blood. The origin of this receptor is a woman of 80 years or more with acute or convalescent COVID-19. The V and J segments used are TRBV6-4 and TRBJ2-2, with 9 bases matching TRBD2. The CDR3 protein is CASSDGLAGKTGELFF. The sequence in DNA is TGTGCCAGCAGTGACGGGCTAGCGGGAAAGACCGGGGAGCTGTTTTTT.